Each of the 17 T cell receptor beta chains below was sequenced from the same sample in a study of spatial heterogeneity in lung cancer. Study outcomes and limitations: For expanded intratumoral alpha and beta TCRs, counts tracked tumor mutation counts.

Regarding time point: sample taken at primary tumor resection. What these receptors recognize is not known. TCRdb reprocessed the 5' RACE reads with MiXCR, giving one entry per CDR3 protein. This sample has 5,000 to 7,500 distinct CDR3 sequences, with more than 12% found just once. The sample here was lung tumor tissue, taken at surgery. The receptor source for this set is a male donor with early-stage non-small cell lung cancer.

This clonotype is medium-sized in the sample. This beta chain is off target for a library built for alpha chains, so its abundance means little. V is TRBV18 and J is TRBJ2-3, with D hard to call. CDR3 length: 15 residues. Germline values: CDR1 KGHSH, CDR2 LQKENI. Trimming removed 1 base at V and 2 bases at J, with 10 bases between. The CDR3 region has the DNA TGTGCCAGCTCACCACGGATCGGCACCACAGATACGCAGTATTTT. As protein: CASSPRIGTTDTQYF.

Judged by abundance, this clonotype is medium-sized. With the library built for alpha chains, this beta chain is off target and its frequency is not meaningful. The V call is TRBV5-1, the J call TRBJ2-1, with D perhaps TRBD1 (5 bases). This CDR3 has 15 amino acids. V was cut by 2 bases and J by 0 bases, with 9 bases left in between. Per the germline V gene, CDR1 is SGHRS and CDR2 is YFSETQ. CDR3 sequence (DNA): TGCGCCAGCAGCTTTGACGACAGCTCCTACAATGAGCAGTTCTTC. It encodes CASSFDDSSYNEQFF. Based on the CDR3 plus reference TRBV5-1 and TRBJ2-1, the full variable domain is KAGVTQTPRYLIKTRGQQVTLSCSPISGHRSVSWYQQTPGQGLQFLFEYFSETQRNKGNFPGRFSGRQFSNSRSEMNVSTLELGDSALYLCASSFDDSSYNEQFFGPGTRLTVL.

This clonotype was observed a few times. A read error may be the cause here, since a much bigger clone is one base away. A library made for alpha chains picked up this beta chain off target, so its size means little. The genes are TRBV9 and TRBJ2-5; TRBD1 might be the D (7 bases). This CDR3 contains 18 residues. Germline V gene sequence: CDR1 SGDLS, CDR2 YYNGEE. The CDR3 DNA reads as TGTGTCAGCAGCGTAGTTCCTTGGCAGGGGGGCCCTCAAGAGACCCAGTACTTC. Its translation: CVSSVVPWQGGPQETQYF.

Relative to its sample, this clonotype is medium-sized. This beta chain slipped into a library made for alpha chains as a stray read, so its size is not meaningful. This chain links TRBV6-5 with TRBJ1-5; the match to TRBD1 covers 7 bases. J gave up 7 bases and V 6 bases, and 9 bases lay outside the gene matches. This CDR3 is built from 14 residues. Germline V gene data show CDR1 as MNHEY and CDR2 as SVGAGI. In nucleotides, the CDR3 is TGTGCCAGCAGCTTTGACAGGGACGGGCAGCCCCAGCATTTT. This translates into CASSFDRDGQPQHF.

This clonotype was seen at least ten times. As an off-target read in a library built for alpha chains, this beta chain has a frequency of little significance. The rearrangement links TRBV20-1 to TRBJ1-3; D call uncertain. Germline values: CDR1 DFQATT, CDR2 SNEGSKA (reference sequence). V was cut by 1 base and J by 2 bases, with 12 bases left in between. CDR3 size: 15 residues. The CDR3 reads CSARAHSVTGNTIYF. In DNA, the CDR3 is TGCAGTGCTAGAGCACACTCGGTCACTGGAAACACCATATATTTT.

As for this clonotype: This beta chain lies outside the target of a library built for alpha chains; its clone size means little. The chain couples TRBV5-1 to TRBJ2-7, with D perhaps matching TRBD1 (6 bases). V was shortened by 0 bases and J by 0 bases, with 13 bases between the two germline ends. This CDR3 has 16 residues. CDR1 SGHRS and CDR2 YFSETQ come from the germline V gene. The CDR3 DNA follows: TGCGCCAGCAGCTTGGCCCCGACAGGACCCTCCTACGAGCAGTACTTC. Translation gives CASSLAPTGPSYEQYF.

This clonotype is categorized as medium-sized. Since the library was made to target alpha chains, this beta chain is a stray read and its abundance is not meaningful. This sequence joins TRBV7-2 and TRBJ2-3; weak D call: TRBD2 (6 bases). V was clipped by 1 base and J by 7 bases, with 15 bases between them. CDR3 length equals 15 residues. From germline, CDR1 is SGHTA and CDR2 FQGNSA. CDR3: CASSLDGSPPNTQYF. DNA of the CDR3: TGTGCCAGCAGCTTAGACGGGAGCCCACCCAATACGCAGTATTTT.

In this sample, this clonotype is medium-sized. Little can be read into the size of this beta chain, an off-target read in a library designed for alpha chains. The chain has TRBV20-1 and TRBJ2-6; D is uncertain. Germline V gene data show CDR1 as DFQATT and CDR2 as SNEGSKA (reference sequence). The CDR3 runs 12 residues. The V end lost 4 bases, the J end lost 4 bases, and 5 bases lay between the germline ends. The CDR3 sequence: CSAMKGANVLTF. The CDR3, as DNA: TGCAGTGCTATGAAAGGGGCCAACGTCCTGACTTTC.

By sample fraction, this clonotype is medium-sized. This beta chain is off target for a library built for alpha chains, so its abundance means little. V and J are TRBV29-1 and TRBJ2-2, with a weak D call TRBD1 (6 bases). Germline loops: CDR1 SQVTM, CDR2 ANQGSEA. The CDR3 is 14 amino acids. V was cut by 7 bases and J by 2 bases, with 14 bases left in between. The CDR3 coding sequence is TGCAGCGCTAAGACAGGCACTAACACCGGGGAGCTGTTTTTT. It is translated as CSAKTGTNTGELFF.

This clonotype is medium-sized by share. This beta chain represents an off-target read in a library built for alpha chains; its size is of limited meaning. The chain couples TRBV15 to TRBJ1-2, with D hard to call. The CDR3 totals 13 residues. V lost 0 bases, J lost 6 bases, and 8 bases lay in between. Germline-derived CDR1 and CDR2 are LNHNV and YYDKDF (reference sequence). The CDR3 is CATSREEGDGYTF. CDR3 DNA: TGTGCCACCAGCAGAGAGGAGGGTGATGGCTACACCTTC.

This clonotype qualifies as medium-sized. This beta chain came through as a stray read in a library set up for alpha chains, and its size says little. The chain uses TRBV2 and TRBJ1-1; the D is unclear. V was shortened by 5 bases and J by 10 bases, with 17 bases between the two germline ends. Per germline, CDR1 SNHLY and CDR2 FYNNEI. The CDR3 consists of 13 residues. The CDR3 DNA is TGTGCCAGCAGTTTGGGTTCAACAAAAGGAGCTTTCTTT. It specifies CASSLGSTKGAFF.

This clonotype came up many times. In a library made to pick up alpha chains, this beta chain is a stray read with a size that means little. The rearrangement uses TRBV20-1 and TRBJ1-5, with 8 bases fitting TRBD1. J was trimmed by 6 bases and V by 5 bases; bases with no gene match: 3. The CDR3 is made up of 12 amino acids. The germline CDR1 and CDR2 sequences are DFQATT and SNEGSKA (reference sequence). The CDR3 coding sequence is TGCAGTGCTTGGACAGGGAGTCAGCCCCAGCATTTT. Translated, it gives CSAWTGSQPQHF.

In its sample, this clonotype ranks as medium-sized. This beta chain came through as a stray read in a library set up for alpha chains, and its size says little. The chain combines TRBV29-1 with TRBJ2-1, with D maybe TRBD2 (7 bases). The V gene lost 6 bases and the J gene lost 8 bases, with 14 bases spanning the gap. Germline V CDR1 and CDR2: SQVTM, ANQGSEA. The CDR3 runs to 12 residues. As DNA, the CDR3 is TGCAGCGTGGGAGGGGGGCGCGATGAGCAGTTCTTC. It encodes CSVGGGRDEQFF.

As regards this clonotype: For a library built for alpha chains, this beta chain is a stray read; little rests on its size. This chain links TRBV6-5 with TRBJ2-3, with no clear D. The CDR3 spans 14 residues. The germline V and J ends were trimmed by 0 bases and 2 bases, with 6 bases remaining between them. From germline, CDR1 is MNHEY and CDR2 SVGAGI. The CDR3 bases are TGTGCCAGCAGTTACTCTGCCCCCACAGATACGCAGTATTTT. Its protein is CASSYSAPTDTQYF.

By sample share, this clonotype is medium-sized. With the library built for alpha chains, this beta chain is off target and its frequency is not meaningful. The gene calls are TRBV5-6 and TRBJ2-3, with TRBD2 as a possible D gene (6 bases). The length of the CDR3 is 13 residues. Germline lookup yields CDR1 SGHDT and CDR2 YYEEEE. Deletions cut 1 base from V and 14 bases from J, with 17 bases between. The CDR3 sequence is CASSLRGTKFLYF. In DNA, the CDR3 is TGTGCCAGCAGCTTGCGGGGGACCAAATTCTTGTATTTT.

Notes on this clonotype: Because this beta chain is a stray read in a library intended to capture alpha chains, its abundance should not be given much weight. V is TRBV3-1 and J is TRBJ1-6; unclear D gene. The CDR3 totals 13 residues. CDR1 is LGHDT, CDR2 YNNKEL, per germline (reference sequence). Trimming stripped 1 base from V and 8 bases from J, with 6 bases between. DNA for the CDR3: TGTGCCAGCAGCCAAGCCGACCATTCACCCCTCCACTTT. Residues: CASSQADHSPLHF.

This clonotype showed up many times. The library was prepared for alpha chains; this beta chain is a stray read, so its frequency means little. The V call is TRBV5-6, the J call TRBJ1-6; D not certain. This CDR3 spans 14 amino acids. Looked up from germline, CDR1 is SGHDT and CDR2 is YYEEEE. The V and J ends lost 0 bases and 13 bases respectively, with 14 bases between them. The CDR3, as DNA: TGTGCCAGCAGCTTGGGCCTAAACCTCAGCCCCCTCCACTTT. It translates to CASSLGLNLSPLHF.